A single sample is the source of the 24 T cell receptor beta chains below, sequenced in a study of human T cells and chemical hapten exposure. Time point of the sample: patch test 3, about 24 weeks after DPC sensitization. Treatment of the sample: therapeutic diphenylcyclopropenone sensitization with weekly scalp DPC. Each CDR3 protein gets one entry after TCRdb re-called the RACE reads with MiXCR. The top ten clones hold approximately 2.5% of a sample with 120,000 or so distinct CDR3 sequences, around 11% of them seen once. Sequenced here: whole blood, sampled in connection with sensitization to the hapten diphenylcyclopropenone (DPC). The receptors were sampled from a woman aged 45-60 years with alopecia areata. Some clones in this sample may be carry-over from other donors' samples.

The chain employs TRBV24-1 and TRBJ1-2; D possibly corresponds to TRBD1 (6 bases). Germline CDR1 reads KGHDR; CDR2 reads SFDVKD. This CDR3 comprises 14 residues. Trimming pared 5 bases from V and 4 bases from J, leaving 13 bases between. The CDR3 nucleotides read TGTGCCACCAGTGCCCCACAGGGATCCTATGGCTACACCTTC. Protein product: CATSAPQGSYGYTF.

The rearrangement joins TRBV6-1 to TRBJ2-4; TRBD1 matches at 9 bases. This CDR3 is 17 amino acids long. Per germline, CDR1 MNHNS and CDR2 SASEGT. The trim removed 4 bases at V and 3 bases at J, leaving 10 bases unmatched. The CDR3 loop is CASSAPGQGANKNIQYF. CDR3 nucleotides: TGTGCCAGCAGTGCACCGGGACAGGGAGCCAACAAAAACATTCAGTACTTC.

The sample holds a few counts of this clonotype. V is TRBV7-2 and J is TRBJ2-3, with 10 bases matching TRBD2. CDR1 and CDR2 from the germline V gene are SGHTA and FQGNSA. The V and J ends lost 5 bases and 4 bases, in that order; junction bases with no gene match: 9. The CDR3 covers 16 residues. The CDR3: CASSPSGSGAADTQYF. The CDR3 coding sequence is TGTGCCAGCAGCCCTAGCGGGAGCGGGGCAGCAGATACGCAGTATTTT.

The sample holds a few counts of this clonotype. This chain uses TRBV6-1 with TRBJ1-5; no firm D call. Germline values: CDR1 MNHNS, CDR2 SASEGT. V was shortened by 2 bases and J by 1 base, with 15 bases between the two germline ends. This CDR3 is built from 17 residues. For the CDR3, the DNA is TGTGCCAGCAGTGAATACAGATCTGCCCTAAGCAATCAGCCCCAGCATTTT. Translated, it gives CASSEYRSALSNQPQHF.

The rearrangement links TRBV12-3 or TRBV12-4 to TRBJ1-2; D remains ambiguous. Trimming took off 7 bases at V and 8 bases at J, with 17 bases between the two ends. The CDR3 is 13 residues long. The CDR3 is CASTRDWAEGYTF. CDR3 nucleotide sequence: TGTGCCAGCACCCGAGACTGGGCAGAGGGCTACACCTTC.

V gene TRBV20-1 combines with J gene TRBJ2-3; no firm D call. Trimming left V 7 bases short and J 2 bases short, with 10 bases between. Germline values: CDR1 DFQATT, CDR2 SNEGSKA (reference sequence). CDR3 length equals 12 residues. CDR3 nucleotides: TGCAGTGGAGATACGGACACAGATACGCAGTATTTT. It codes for CSGDTDTDTQYF.

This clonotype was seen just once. This CDR3 reads CASSPGLDQPQHF. In DNA, the CDR3 is TGTGCCAGCAGCCCGGGTCTCGATCAGCCCCAGCATTTT. The rearrangement uses TRBV13 and TRBJ1-5, with D unclear. V lost 5 bases to trimming and J lost 5 bases, with 10 bases between them. Germline V CDR1 and CDR2: PRHDT, FYEKMQ (reference sequence). CDR3 size: 13 residues.

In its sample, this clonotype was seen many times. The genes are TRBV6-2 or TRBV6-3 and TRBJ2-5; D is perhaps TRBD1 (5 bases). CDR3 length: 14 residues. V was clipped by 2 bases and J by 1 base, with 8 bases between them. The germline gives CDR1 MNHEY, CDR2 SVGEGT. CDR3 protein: CASSYQGSQETQYF. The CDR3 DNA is TGTGCCAGCAGTTACCAGGGTTCCCAAGAGACCCAGTACTTC.

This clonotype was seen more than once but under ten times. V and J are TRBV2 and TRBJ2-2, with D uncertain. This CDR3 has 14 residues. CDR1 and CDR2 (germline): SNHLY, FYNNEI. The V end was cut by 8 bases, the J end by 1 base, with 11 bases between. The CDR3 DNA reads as TGTGCCAGCCTTGACAAGGGGAACACCGGGGAGCTGTTTTTT. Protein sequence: CASLDKGNTGELFF.

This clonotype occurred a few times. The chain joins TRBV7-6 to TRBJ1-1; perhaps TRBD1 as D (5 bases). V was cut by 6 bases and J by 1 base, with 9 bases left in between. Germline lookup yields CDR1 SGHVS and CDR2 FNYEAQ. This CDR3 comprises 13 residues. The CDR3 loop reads CASSRRANTEAFF. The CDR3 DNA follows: TGTGCCAGCAGTCGCAGGGCGAACACTGAAGCTTTCTTT.

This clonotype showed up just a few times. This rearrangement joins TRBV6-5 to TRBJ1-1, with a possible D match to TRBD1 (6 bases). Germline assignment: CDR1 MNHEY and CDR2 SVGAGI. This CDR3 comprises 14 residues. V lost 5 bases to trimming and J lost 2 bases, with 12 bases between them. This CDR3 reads CASSRTGFNTEAFF. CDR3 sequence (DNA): TGTGCCAGCAGTCGCACAGGGTTCAACACTGAAGCTTTCTTT.

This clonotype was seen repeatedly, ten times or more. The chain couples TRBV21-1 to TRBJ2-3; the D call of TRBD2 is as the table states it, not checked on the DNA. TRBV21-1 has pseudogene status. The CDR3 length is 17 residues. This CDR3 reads CASSKYYRDSCTDTQYF. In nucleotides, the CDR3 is TGTGCCAGCAGCAAATACTACCGGGACTCGTGCACAGATACGCAGTATTTT.

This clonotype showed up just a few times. The DNA for the CDR3 is TGCAGCGTAAGGCAGGGCGAAGCTTTCTTT. Protein product: CSVRQGEAFF. The J gene is TRBJ1-1, the V gene TRBV29-1; D might be TRBD1 (5 bases). Between the trimmed V and J ends, which lost 6 bases and 8 bases, there was a span of 10 bases. CDR3 length: 10 amino acids. Germline-derived CDR1 and CDR2 are SQVTM and ANQGSEA.

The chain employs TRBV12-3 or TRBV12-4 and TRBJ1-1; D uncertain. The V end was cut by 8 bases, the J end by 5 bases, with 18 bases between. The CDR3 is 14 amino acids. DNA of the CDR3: TGTGCCAGCGGACGAGGGCCTGGCGGGACTGAAGCTTTCTTT. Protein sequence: CASGRGPGGTEAFF.

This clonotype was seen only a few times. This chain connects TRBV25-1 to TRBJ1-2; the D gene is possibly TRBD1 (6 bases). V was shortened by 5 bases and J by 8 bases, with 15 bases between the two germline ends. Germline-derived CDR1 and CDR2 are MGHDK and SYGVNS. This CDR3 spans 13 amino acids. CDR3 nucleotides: TGTGCCAGCAGTTCCACCGGGACATTCGGCTACACCTTC. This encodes CASSSTGTFGYTF.

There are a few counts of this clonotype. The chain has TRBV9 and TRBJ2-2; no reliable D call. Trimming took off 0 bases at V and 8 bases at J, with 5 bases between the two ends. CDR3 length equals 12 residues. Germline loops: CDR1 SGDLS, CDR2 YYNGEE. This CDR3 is CASSVALGELFF. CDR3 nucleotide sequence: TGTGCCAGCAGCGTAGCTTTGGGGGAGCTGTTTTTT.

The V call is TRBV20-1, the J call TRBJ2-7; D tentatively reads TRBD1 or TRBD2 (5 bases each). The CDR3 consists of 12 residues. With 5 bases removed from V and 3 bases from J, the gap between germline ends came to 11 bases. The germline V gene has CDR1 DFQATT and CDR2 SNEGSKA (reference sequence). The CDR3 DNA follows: TGCAGTGCTGGGACGACCGGCTACGAGCAGTACTTC. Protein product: CSAGTTGYEQYF.

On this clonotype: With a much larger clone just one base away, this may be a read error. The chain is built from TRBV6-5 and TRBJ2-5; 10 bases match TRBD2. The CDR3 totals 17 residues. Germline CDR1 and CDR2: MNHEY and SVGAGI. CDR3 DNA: TGTGCCAGCAGTTACTTGGGACTAGCGTCCAGCAAGGAGATCCAGTACTTC. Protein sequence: CASSYLGLASSKEIQYF.

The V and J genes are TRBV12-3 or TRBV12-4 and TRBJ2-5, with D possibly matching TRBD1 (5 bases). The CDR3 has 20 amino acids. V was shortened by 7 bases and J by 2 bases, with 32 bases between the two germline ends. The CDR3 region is CASTRQRAPRSPVGQETQYF. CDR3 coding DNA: TGTGCCAGCACCCGACAGCGCGCCCCGAGGTCCCCAGTAGGACAAGAGACCCAGTACTTC.

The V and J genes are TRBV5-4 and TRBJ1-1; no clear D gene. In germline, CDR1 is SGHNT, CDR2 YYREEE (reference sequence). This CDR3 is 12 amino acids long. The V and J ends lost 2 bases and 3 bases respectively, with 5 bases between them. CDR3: CASSFRDTEAFF. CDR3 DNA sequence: TGTGCCAGCAGCTTTAGGGACACTGAAGCTTTCTTT.

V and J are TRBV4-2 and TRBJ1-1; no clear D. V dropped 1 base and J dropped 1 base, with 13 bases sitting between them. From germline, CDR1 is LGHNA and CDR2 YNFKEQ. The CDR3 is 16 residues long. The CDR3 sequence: CASSQAGNAQNTEAFF. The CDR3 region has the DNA TGTGCCAGCAGCCAAGCGGGAAACGCACAGAACACTGAAGCTTTCTTT.

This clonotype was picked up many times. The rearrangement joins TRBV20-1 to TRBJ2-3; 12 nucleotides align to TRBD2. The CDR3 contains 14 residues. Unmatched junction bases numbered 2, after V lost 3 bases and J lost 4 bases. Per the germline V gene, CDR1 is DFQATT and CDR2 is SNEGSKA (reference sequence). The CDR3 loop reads CSARTSGGPDTQYF. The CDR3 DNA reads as TGCAGTGCTAGGACTAGCGGGGGACCAGATACGCAGTATTTT.

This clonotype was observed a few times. CDR3 sequence reads: CASSQQAARNEQFF. The CDR3 nucleotides are TGTGCCAGCAGCCAACAGGCCGCCCGGAATGAGCAGTTCTTC. This chain joins TRBV14 and TRBJ2-1, with D uncertain. The CDR3 is 14 residues long. V was clipped by 2 bases and J by 7 bases, with 12 bases between them. In germline, CDR1 is SGHDN, CDR2 FVKESK.

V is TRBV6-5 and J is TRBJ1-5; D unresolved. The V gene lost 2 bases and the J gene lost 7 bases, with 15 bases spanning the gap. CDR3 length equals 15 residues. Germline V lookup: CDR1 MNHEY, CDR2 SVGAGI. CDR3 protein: CASSYAREGGQPQHF. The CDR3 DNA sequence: TGTGCCAGCAGTTACGCGAGGGAAGGCGGACAGCCCCAGCATTTT.